The clone carrying this T cell receptor beta chain occurred once. V shed 3 bases and J shed 7 bases, with 10 bases lying between them. Germline values: CDR1 MNHEY, CDR2 SVGEGT. CDR3 size: 13 residues. This specimen belongs to a study of blood T cell repertoires in COVID-19. Turning to the study itself: Material from acute and convalescent COVID-19 was sourced from the United States, Italy and Spain.

TCRdb's copy holds only in-frame clones and misses some; the assay was immunoSEQ multiplex PCR. Of roughly 250,000 clones listed, 88% were seen once; the top ten hold around 3%. This chain uses TRBV6-2 or TRBV6-3 with TRBJ1-5; D unresolved. This TCR was sampled from a woman in her fifties or sixties who had recovered from COVID-19. The specimen was PBMCs or T cells enriched from blood (not recorded which). The DNA for the CDR3 is TGTGCCAGCAGTTATATCTCCCGGCAGCCCCAGCATTTT. Protein sequence: CASSYISRQPQHF.